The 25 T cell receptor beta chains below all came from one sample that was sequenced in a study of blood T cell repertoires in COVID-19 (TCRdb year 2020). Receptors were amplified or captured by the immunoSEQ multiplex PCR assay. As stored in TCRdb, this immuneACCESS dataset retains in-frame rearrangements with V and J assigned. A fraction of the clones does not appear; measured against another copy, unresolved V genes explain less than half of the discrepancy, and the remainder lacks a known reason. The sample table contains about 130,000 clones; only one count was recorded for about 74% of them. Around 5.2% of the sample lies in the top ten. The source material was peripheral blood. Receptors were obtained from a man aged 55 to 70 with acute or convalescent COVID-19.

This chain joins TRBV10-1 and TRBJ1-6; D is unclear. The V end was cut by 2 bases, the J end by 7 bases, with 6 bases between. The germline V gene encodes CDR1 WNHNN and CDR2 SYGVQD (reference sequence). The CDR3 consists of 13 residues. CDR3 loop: CASSEVLNSPLHF. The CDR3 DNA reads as TGCGCCAGCAGTGAGGTCCTGAATTCACCCCTCCACTTT.

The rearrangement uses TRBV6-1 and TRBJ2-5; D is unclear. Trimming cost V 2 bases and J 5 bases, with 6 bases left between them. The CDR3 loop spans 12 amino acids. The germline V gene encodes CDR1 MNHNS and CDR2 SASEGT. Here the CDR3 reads CASSEFAETQYF. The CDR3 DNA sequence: TGTGCCAGCAGTGAATTCGCGGAGACCCAGTACTTC.

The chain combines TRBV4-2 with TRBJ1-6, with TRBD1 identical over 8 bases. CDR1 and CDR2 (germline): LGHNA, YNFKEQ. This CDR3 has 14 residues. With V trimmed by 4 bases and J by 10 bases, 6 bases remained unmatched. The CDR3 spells CASSLRQGNSPLHF. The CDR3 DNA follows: TGTGCCAGCAGCCTCCGACAGGGGAACTCACCCCTCCACTTT.

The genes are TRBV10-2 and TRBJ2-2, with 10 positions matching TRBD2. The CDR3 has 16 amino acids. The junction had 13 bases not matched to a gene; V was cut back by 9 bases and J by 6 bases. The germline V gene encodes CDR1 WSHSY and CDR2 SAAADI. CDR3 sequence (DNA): TGCGCCAGTAAAACAGGAAGCGGGAGGGCCGCCGGGGAGCTGTTTTTT. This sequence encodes CASKTGSGRAAGELFF.

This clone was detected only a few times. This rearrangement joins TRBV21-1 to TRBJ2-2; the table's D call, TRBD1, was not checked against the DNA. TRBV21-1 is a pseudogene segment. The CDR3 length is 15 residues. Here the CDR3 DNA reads TGTGCCAGTGAGTCGGGACAGGAGAACACCGGGGAGCTGTTTTTT. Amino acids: CASESGQENTGELFF.

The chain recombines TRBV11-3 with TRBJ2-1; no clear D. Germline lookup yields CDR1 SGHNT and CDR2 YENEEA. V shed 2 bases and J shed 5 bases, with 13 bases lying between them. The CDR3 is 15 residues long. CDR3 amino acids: CASSLWARSDNEQFF. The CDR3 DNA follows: TGTGCCAGCAGCTTATGGGCTCGAAGTGACAATGAGCAGTTCTTC.

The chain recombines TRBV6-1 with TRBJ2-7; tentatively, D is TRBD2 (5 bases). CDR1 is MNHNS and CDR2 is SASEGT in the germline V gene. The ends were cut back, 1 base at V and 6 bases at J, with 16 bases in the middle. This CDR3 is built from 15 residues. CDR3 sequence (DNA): TGTGCCAGCAGTGAAGGCGGCGGAGGTACGGCCGAGCAGTACTTC. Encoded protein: CASSEGGGGTAEQYF.

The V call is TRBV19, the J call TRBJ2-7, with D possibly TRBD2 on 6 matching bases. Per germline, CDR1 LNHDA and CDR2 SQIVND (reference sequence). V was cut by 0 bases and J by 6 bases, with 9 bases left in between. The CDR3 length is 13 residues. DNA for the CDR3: TGTGCCAGTAGTATAGAACTAGCTCGCGAGCAGTACTTC. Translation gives CASSIELAREQYF.

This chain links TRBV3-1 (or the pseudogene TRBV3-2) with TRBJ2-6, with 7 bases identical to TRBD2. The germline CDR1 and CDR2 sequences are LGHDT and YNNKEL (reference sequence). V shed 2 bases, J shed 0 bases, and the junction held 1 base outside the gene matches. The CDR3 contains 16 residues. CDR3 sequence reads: CASSQSGGSGANVLTF. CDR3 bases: TGTGCCAGCAGCCAATCGGGAGGCTCTGGGGCCAACGTCCTGACTTTC.

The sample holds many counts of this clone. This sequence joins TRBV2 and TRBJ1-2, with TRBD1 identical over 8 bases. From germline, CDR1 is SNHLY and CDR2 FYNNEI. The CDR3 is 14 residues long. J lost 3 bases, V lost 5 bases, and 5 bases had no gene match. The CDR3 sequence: CASSSQGADYGYTF. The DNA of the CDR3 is TGTGCCAGCAGTTCTCAGGGGGCGGACTATGGCTACACCTTC.

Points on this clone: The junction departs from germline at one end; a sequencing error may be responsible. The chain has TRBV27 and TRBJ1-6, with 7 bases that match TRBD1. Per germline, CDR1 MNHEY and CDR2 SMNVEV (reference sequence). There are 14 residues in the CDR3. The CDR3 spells CASSRQGLNSPLHF. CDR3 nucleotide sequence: TGTGCCAGCAGTAGACAGGGACTTAATTCACCCCTTCACTTT.

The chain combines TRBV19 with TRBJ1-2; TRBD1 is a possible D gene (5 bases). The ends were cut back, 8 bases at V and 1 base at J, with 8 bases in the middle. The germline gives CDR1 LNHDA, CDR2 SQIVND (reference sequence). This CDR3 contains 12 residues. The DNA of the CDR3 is TGTGCCAGTTACGGGGGTAACTATGGCTACACCTTC. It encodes CASYGGNYGYTF.

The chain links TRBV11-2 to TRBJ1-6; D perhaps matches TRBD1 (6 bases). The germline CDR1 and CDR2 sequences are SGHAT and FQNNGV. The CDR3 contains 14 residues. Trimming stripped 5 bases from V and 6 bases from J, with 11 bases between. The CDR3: CASSRQVLNSPLHF. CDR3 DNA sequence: TGTGCCAGCAGCCGACAGGTTCTTAATTCACCCCTCCACTTT.

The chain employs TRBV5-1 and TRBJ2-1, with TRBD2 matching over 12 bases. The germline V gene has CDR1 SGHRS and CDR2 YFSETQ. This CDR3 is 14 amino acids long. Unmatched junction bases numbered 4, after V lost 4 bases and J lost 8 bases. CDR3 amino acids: CASSLGLAGYEQFF. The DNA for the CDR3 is TGCGCCAGCAGCCTCGGACTAGCGGGGTATGAGCAGTTCTTC.

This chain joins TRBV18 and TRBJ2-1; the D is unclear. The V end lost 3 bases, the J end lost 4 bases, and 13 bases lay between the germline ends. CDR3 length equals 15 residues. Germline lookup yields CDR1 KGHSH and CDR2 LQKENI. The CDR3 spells CASSPERSIYNEQFF. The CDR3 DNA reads TGTGCCAGCTCACCCGAGCGCTCTATATACAATGAGCAGTTCTTC.

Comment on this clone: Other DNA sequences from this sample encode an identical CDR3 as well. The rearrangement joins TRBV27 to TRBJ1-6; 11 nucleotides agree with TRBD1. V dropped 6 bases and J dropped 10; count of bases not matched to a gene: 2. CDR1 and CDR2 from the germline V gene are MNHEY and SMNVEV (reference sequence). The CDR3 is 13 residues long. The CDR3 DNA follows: TGTGCCAGCAGCCGGGACAGGGGGTCACCCCTCCACTTT. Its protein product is CASSRDRGSPLHF.

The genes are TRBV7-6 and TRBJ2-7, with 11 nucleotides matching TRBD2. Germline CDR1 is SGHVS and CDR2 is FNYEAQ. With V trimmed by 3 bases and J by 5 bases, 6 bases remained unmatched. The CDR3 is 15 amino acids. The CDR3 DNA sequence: TGTGCCAGCAGCTTGTCCGGGACTAGCGGTGACGAGCAGTACTTC. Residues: CASSLSGTSGDEQYF.

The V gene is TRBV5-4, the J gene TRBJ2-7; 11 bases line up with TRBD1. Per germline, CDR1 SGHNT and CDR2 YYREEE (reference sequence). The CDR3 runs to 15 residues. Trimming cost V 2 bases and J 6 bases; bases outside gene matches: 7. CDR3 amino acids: CASSFTGQGDGEQYF. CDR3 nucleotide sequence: TGTGCCAGCAGCTTTACGGGACAGGGGGACGGCGAGCAGTACTTC. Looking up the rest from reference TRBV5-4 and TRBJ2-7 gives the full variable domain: ETGVTQSPTHLIKTRGQQVTLRCSSQSGHNTVSWYQQALGQGPQFIFQYYREEENGRGNFPPRFSGLQFPNYSSELNVNALELDDSALYLCASSFTGQGDGEQYFGPGTRLTVT.

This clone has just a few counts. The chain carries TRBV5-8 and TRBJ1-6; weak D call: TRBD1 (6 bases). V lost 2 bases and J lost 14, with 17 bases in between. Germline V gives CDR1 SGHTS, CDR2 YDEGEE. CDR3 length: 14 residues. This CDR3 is CASSFRTELKTLHF. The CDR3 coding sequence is TGTGCCAGCAGCTTTCGGACAGAATTGAAAACCCTCCACTTT. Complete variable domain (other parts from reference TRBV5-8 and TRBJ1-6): EAGVTQSPTHLIKTRGQQATLRCSPISGHTSVYWYQQALGLGLQFLLWYDEGEERNRGNFPPRFSGRQFPNYSSELNVNALELEDSALYLCASSFRTELKTLHFGNGTRLTVT.

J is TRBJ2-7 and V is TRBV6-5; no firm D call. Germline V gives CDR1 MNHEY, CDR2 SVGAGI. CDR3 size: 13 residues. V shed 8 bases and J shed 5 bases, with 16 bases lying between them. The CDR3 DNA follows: TGTGCCAGCGCCCCTAGTCGCTTAAACGAGCAGTACTTC. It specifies CASAPSRLNEQYF.

The CDR3 loop reads CASSTGTLYTGELFF. The CDR3 coding sequence is TGTGCCAGCAGTACCGGGACTCTCTACACCGGGGAGCTGTTTTTT. The rearrangement joins TRBV3-1 (or the pseudogene TRBV3-2) to TRBJ2-2; a possible D gene is TRBD2 (6 bases). The germline CDR1 and CDR2 sequences are LGHDT and YNNKEL (reference sequence). V gave up 6 bases and J gave up 3 bases, with 14 bases separating them. The CDR3 length is 15 residues.

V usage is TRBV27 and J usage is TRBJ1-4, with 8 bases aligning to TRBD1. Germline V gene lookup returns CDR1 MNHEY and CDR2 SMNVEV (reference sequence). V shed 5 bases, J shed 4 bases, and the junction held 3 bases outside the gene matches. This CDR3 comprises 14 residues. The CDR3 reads CASSRQGYNEKLFF. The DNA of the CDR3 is TGTGCCAGCAGTAGACAGGGGTATAATGAAAAACTGTTTTTT.

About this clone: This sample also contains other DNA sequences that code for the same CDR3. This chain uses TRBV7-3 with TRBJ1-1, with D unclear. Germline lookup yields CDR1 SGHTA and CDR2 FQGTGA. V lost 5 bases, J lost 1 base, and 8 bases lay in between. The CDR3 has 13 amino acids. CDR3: CASSLQENTEAFF. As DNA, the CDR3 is TGTGCCAGCAGCCTTCAGGAGAACACTGAAGCTTTCTTT.

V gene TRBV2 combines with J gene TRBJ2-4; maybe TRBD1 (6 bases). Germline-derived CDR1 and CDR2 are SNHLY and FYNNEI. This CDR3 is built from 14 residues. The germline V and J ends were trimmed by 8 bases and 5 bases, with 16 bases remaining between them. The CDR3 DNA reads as TGTGCCAGCCTGTCCATGGACAGTGAAAACATTCAGTACTTC. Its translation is CASLSMDSENIQYF.

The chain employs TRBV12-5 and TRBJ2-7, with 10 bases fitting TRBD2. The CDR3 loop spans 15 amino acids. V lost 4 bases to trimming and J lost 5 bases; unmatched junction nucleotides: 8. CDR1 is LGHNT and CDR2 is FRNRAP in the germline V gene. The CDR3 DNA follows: TGTGCTAGTGGTTCGCCAGCGGGAGGGCCCCACGAGCAGTACTTC. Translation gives CASGSPAGGPHEQYF.